The 9 T cell receptor beta chains listed next were all sequenced from one sample in a study of cytomegalovirus exposure and HLA in healthy donors. PCR primers comprised 60 Vbeta and 13 Jbeta primers. Produced via immunoSEQ multiplex PCR; TCRdb's table is partial and in-frame only. The sample lists 130,000 or so clones; 77% were seen once. What was sequenced was PBMCs. All receptors come from a female donor in good health and CMV-seronegative.

V gene TRBV4-2 combines with J gene TRBJ2-2; TRBD2 agrees at 9 bases. Per the germline V gene, CDR1 is LGHNA and CDR2 is YNFKEQ. V lost 1 base to trimming and J lost 7 bases; unmatched junction nucleotides: 4. This CDR3 region has 15 residues. CDR3 DNA: TGTGCCAGCAGCCAAGCTAGCGGGAAGGGCGGGGAGCTGTTTTTT. Its protein product is CASSQASGKGGELFF.

The rearrangement joins TRBV18 to TRBJ2-3; TRBD1 agrees at 9 bases. The CDR3 runs to 15 residues. Germline loops: CDR1 KGHSH, CDR2 LQKENI. The V and J ends lost 3 bases and 0 bases, in that order; junction bases with no gene match: 1. CDR3 loop: CASSPGTGSTDTQYF. CDR3 in DNA: TGTGCCAGCTCACCCGGGACAGGGAGCACAGATACGCAGTATTTT.

The chain carries TRBV5-4 and TRBJ1-1, with a weak D call TRBD1 (6 bases). The CDR3 extends over 13 amino acids. Germline assignment: CDR1 SGHNT and CDR2 YYREEE (reference sequence). V lost 5 bases and J lost 5, with 13 bases in between. The CDR3 loop reads CASRITGRTEAFF. CDR3 sequence (DNA): TGTGCCAGCAGGATTACAGGGCGAACTGAAGCTTTCTTT.

The chain has TRBV7-9 and TRBJ2-1; D is possibly TRBD1 (6 bases). CDR3 length: 16 residues. The germline V and J ends were trimmed by 4 bases and 0 bases, with 13 bases remaining between them. CDR1 SEHNR and CDR2 FQNEAQ come from the germline V gene (reference sequence). The CDR3 DNA is TGTGCCAGCAGCTCCAGGGGTTTGAGCTCCTACAATGAGCAGTTCTTC. This codes for CASSSRGLSSYNEQFF.

J is TRBJ1-4 and V is TRBV10-3; no clear D gene. Looked up from germline, CDR1 is ENHRY and CDR2 is SYGVKD. The CDR3 consists of 14 residues. The V end was cut by 4 bases, the J end by 3 bases, with 9 bases between. CDR3 in amino acids: CAISAPGANEKLFF. CDR3 DNA: TGTGCCATCAGTGCCCCCGGGGCTAATGAAAAACTGTTTTTT.

V usage is TRBV7-9 and J usage is TRBJ1-1; the match to TRBD1 covers 9 bases. J lost 7 bases, V lost 9 bases, and 9 bases had no gene match. From germline, CDR1 is SEHNR and CDR2 FQNEAQ (reference sequence). This CDR3 region has 13 residues. The chain's CDR3 is CASNDRGSGEAFF. CDR3 bases: TGTGCCAGTAACGACAGGGGGAGTGGTGAAGCTTTCTTT. Complete variable domain (other parts from reference TRBV7-9 and TRBJ1-1): DTGVSQNPRHKITKRGQNVTFRCDPISEHNRLYWYRQTLGQGPEFLTYFQNEAQLEKSRLLSDRFSAERPKGSFSTLEIQRTEQGDSAMYLCASNDRGSGEAFFGQGTRLTVV.

The rearrangement joins TRBV10-3 to TRBJ2-7, with 11 bases that match TRBD1. Germline values: CDR1 ENHRY, CDR2 SYGVKD. After removal of 6 bases from V and 6 bases from J, the junction contained 7 bases not matched to a gene. CDR3 length: 14 residues. Here the CDR3 DNA reads TGTGCCATCAGCACAGCCGGGACAGGGGGCGAGCAGTACTTC. It is translated as CAISTAGTGGEQYF.

This chain connects TRBV5-1 to TRBJ2-7; D call uncertain. The length of the CDR3 is 15 residues. V lost 0 bases, J lost 2 bases, and 12 bases lay in between. CDR1 and CDR2 from the germline V gene are SGHRS and YFSETQ. The CDR3 sequence: CASSLDGQDTYEQYF. In DNA form, the CDR3 reads TGCGCCAGCAGCTTGGATGGCCAGGATACCTACGAGCAGTACTTC. The full variable domain, completed using reference TRBV5-1 and TRBJ2-7, is KAGVTQTPRYLIKTRGQQVTLSCSPISGHRSVSWYQQTPGQGLQFLFEYFSETQRNKGNFPGRFSGRQFSNSRSEMNVSTLELGDSALYLCASSLDGQDTYEQYFGPGTRLTVT.

V usage is TRBV7-9 and J usage is TRBJ2-5; D might be TRBD1 (5 bases). The V end was cut by 1 base, the J end by 3 bases, with 12 bases between. The CDR3 contains 15 residues. Germline CDR1 SEHNR, CDR2 FQNEAQ (reference sequence). The CDR3 DNA reads TGTGCCAGCAGCTTAGTAGATTGGGGCAAAGAGACCCAGTACTTC. Protein sequence: CASSLVDWGKETQYF.